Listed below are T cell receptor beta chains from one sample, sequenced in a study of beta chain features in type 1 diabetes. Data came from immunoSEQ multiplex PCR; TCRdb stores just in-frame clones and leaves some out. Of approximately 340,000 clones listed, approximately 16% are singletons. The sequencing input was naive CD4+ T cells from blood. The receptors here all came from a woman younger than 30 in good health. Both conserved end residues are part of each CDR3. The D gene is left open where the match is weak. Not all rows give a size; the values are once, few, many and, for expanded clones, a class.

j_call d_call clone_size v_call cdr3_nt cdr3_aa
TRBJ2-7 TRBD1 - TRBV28 TGTGCCAGCAGTGACAGGGCTCCCCTCGGGGAGCAGTACTTC CASSDRAPLGEQYF
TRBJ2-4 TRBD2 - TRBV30 TGTGCCTGGAGTGTGGGACTAGCGACCTTAGCCAAAAACATTCAGTACTTC CAWSVGLATLAKNIQYF
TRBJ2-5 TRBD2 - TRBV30 TGTGCCTGGAGTGTACTAGCGAGTAAAGAGACCCAGTACTTC CAWSVLASKETQYF
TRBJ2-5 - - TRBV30 TGTGCCTGGAGTGGCGGCCTACAAGAGACCCAGTACTTC CAWSGGLQETQYF
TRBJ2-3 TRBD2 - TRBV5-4 TGTGCCAGCAGCACCGGACTAGTCGGAGATACGCAGTATTTT CASSTGLVGDTQYF
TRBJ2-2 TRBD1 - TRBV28 TGTGCCAGCAGCCCAAGACGGACAGGAGCCGGGGAGCTGTTTTTT CASSPRRTGAGELFF
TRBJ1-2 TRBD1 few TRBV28 TGTGCCAGCAGGGGTACAGGGGGCGTACGAGGGGGCTACACCTTC CASRGTGGVRGGYTF
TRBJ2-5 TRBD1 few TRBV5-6 TGTGCCAGCAGCTTCGGGACAGGGTCTCAAGAGACCCAGTACTTC CASSFGTGSQETQYF
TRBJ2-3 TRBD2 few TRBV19 TGTGCCAGTAGTAGCGGGAGGGTTGAAGATACGCAGTATTTT CASSSGRVEDTQYF
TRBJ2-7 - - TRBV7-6 TGTGCCAGCAGCTTAGTCGTAGGGGCTGCCTACGAGCAGTACTTC CASSLVVGAAYEQYF